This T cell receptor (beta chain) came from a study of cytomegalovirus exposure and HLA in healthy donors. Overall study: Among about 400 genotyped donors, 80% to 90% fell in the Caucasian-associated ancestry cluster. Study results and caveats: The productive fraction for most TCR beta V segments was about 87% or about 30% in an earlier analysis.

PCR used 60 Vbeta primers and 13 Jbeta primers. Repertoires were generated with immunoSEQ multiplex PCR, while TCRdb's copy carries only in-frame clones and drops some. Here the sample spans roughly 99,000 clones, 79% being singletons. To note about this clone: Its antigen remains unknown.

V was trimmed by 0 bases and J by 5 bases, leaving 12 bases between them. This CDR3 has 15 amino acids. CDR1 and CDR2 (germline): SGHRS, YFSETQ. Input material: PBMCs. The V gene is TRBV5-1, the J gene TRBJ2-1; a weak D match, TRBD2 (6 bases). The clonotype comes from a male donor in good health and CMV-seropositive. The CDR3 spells CASSLAVAGNNEQFF. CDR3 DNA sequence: TGCGCCAGCAGCTTGGCCGTCGCGGGAAACAATGAGCAGTTCTTC.